A selection of T cell receptor beta chains follows, all from one sample in a study of blood T cells in healthy people across ages. TCRdb processed the 5' RACE reads anew with MiXCR; each CDR3 protein has one entry. Of over a million distinct CDR3 sequences listed, 35% to 45% are singletons. The source material was blood. The receptor source for this set is a woman under 30 in good health. CDR3s include the opening cysteine and the closing phenylalanine or tryptophan. A D gene is named only where the DNA matches it firmly. Expanded clones are given a class, and other clones once, few, many or no size at all.

V gene: TRBV4-2; clone size: few; J gene: TRBJ2-1; D gene: -; CDR3 protein: CASSHEGRDEQFF; CDR3 DNA: TGTGCCAGCAGCCACGAGGGGCGGGATGAGCAGTTCTTC
V gene: TRBV4-3; clone size: few; J gene: TRBJ1-2; D gene: TRBD1; CDR3 protein: CASSQVGTGARYGYTF; CDR3 DNA: TGCGCCAGCAGCCAAGTTGGGACAGGGGCACGGTATGGCTACACCTTC
V gene: TRBV28; clone size: -; J gene: TRBJ2-1; D gene: -; CDR3 protein: CASSLVGLNYNEQFF; CDR3 DNA: TGTGCCAGCAGTTTAGTGGGGCTGAACTACAATGAGCAGTTCTTC
V gene: TRBV28; clone size: -; J gene: TRBJ2-2; D gene: -; CDR3 protein: CASHPGTNTGELFF; CDR3 DNA: TGTGCCAGCCACCCGGGGACTAACACCGGGGAGCTGTTTTTT
V gene: TRBV5-1; clone size: -; J gene: TRBJ2-1; D gene: -; CDR3 protein: CASSLDSAYNEQFF; CDR3 DNA: TGCGCCAGCAGCTTGGACAGTGCTTACAATGAGCAGTTCTTC
V gene: TRBV6-5; clone size: few; J gene: TRBJ2-5; D gene: -; CDR3 protein: CASSQLASETQYF; CDR3 DNA: TGTGCCAGCAGTCAACTAGCATCGGAGACCCAGTACTTC
V gene: TRBV7-9; clone size: -; J gene: TRBJ2-5; D gene: -; CDR3 protein: CASSSGTTAMQETQYF; CDR3 DNA: TGTGCCAGCAGCTCTGGGACAACGGCCATGCAAGAGACCCAGTACTTC
V gene: TRBV29-1; clone size: -; J gene: TRBJ2-7; D gene: -; CDR3 protein: CSVKGDTYEQYF; CDR3 DNA: TGCAGCGTTAAAGGGGACACCTACGAGCAGTACTTC
V gene: TRBV7-9; clone size: few; J gene: TRBJ2-3; D gene: TRBD2; CDR3 protein: CASSTRDYWPDTQYF; CDR3 DNA: TGTGCCAGCAGCACCAGGGACTATTGGCCAGATACGCAGTATTTT
V gene: TRBV9; clone size: -; J gene: TRBJ2-3; D gene: -; CDR3 protein: CASSPRLGDTDTQYF; CDR3 DNA: TGTGCCAGCAGCCCTAGACTGGGGGACACAGATACGCAGTATTTT
V gene: TRBV29-1; clone size: many; J gene: TRBJ2-7; D gene: -; CDR3 protein: CSVGERYYEQYF; CDR3 DNA: TGCAGCGTTGGGGAGCGTTACTACGAGCAGTACTTC
V gene: TRBV7-2; clone size: -; J gene: TRBJ1-2; D gene: -; CDR3 protein: CASSLVKGGPNYGYTF; CDR3 DNA: TGTGCCAGCAGCTTAGTGAAGGGCGGACCTAACTATGGCTACACCTTC
V gene: TRBV4-3; clone size: -; J gene: TRBJ2-1; D gene: TRBD2; CDR3 protein: CASSQSGGGVYNEQFF; CDR3 DNA: TGCGCCAGCAGCCAAAGTGGCGGGGGGGTTTACAATGAGCAGTTCTTC
V gene: TRBV7-9; clone size: -; J gene: TRBJ2-6; D gene: -; CDR3 protein: CASSPAVANVLTF; CDR3 DNA: TGTGCCAGCAGCCCTGCAGTTGCCAACGTCCTGACTTTC
V gene: TRBV27; clone size: -; J gene: TRBJ1-2; D gene: -; CDR3 protein: CASSPGLRWGTNYGYTF; CDR3 DNA: TGTGCCAGCAGTCCCGGGCTCCGGTGGGGTACTAACTATGGCTACACCTTC
V gene: TRBV24-1; clone size: few; J gene: TRBJ2-1; D gene: TRBD1; CDR3 protein: CATSEGGQGGYEQFF; CDR3 DNA: TGTGCCACCAGTGAGGGAGGACAGGGGGGATATGAGCAGTTCTTC
V gene: TRBV19; clone size: -; J gene: TRBJ2-3; D gene: -; CDR3 protein: CASSISTSTDTQYF; CDR3 DNA: TGTGCCAGTAGTATAAGCACTAGCACAGATACGCAGTATTTT
V gene: TRBV11-2; clone size: few; J gene: TRBJ2-7; D gene: -; CDR3 protein: CASSLLGAFGEQYF; CDR3 DNA: TGTGCCAGCAGCTTATTAGGAGCGTTTGGTGAGCAGTACTTC
V gene: TRBV6-5; clone size: few; J gene: TRBJ2-7; D gene: TRBD2; CDR3 protein: CASSYGRGDGEQYF; CDR3 DNA: TGTGCCAGCAGTTACGGGAGGGGTGATGGCGAGCAGTACTTC
V gene: TRBV7-8; clone size: -; J gene: TRBJ1-2; D gene: TRBD1; CDR3 protein: CASSQGQGAHGYTF; CDR3 DNA: TGTGCCAGCAGCCAAGGACAGGGGGCCCATGGCTACACCTTC
V gene: TRBV12-3/TRBV12-4; clone size: many; J gene: TRBJ1-5; D gene: -; CDR3 protein: CASRSGNQPQHF; CDR3 DNA: TGTGCCAGCCGGAGTGGCAATCAGCCCCAGCATTTT
V gene: TRBV6-5; clone size: -; J gene: TRBJ2-7; D gene: -; CDR3 protein: CASSPSGQGDYEQYF; CDR3 DNA: TGTGCCAGCAGCCCCTCTGGCCAGGGTGACTACGAGCAGTACTTC
V gene: TRBV7-2; clone size: -; J gene: TRBJ1-1; D gene: -; CDR3 protein: CASSLSSGVARSITTEAFF; CDR3 DNA: TGTGCCAGCAGCTTAAGTTCGGGGGTCGCCCGTTCCATCACCACTGAAGCTTTCTTT
V gene: TRBV11-1; clone size: -; J gene: TRBJ2-7; D gene: TRBD1; CDR3 protein: CASSLHRGNEQYF; CDR3 DNA: TGTGCCAGCAGCTTACACAGGGGCAACGAGCAGTACTTC
V gene: TRBV29-1; clone size: -; J gene: TRBJ2-1; D gene: -; CDR3 protein: CSVLRRLHVGEQFF; CDR3 DNA: TGCAGCGTTCTCCGCAGGCTACACGTCGGTGAGCAGTTCTTC
V gene: TRBV7-9; clone size: few; J gene: TRBJ1-1; D gene: TRBD1; CDR3 protein: CASSWRDRGHEAFF; CDR3 DNA: TGTGCCAGCAGCTGGCGAGACAGGGGTCATGAAGCTTTCTTT
V gene: TRBV20-1; clone size: -; J gene: TRBJ1-5; D gene: -; CDR3 protein: CSASRNLNQPQHF; CDR3 DNA: TGCAGTGCTTCCCGGAACCTCAATCAGCCCCAGCATTTT
V gene: TRBV12-3/TRBV12-4; clone size: few; J gene: TRBJ2-1; D gene: -; CDR3 protein: CATRRGPSYNEQFF; CDR3 DNA: TGTGCCACCCGGCGGGGCCCCTCCTACAATGAGCAGTTCTTC
V gene: TRBV7-2; clone size: -; J gene: TRBJ1-1; D gene: TRBD1; CDR3 protein: CASSFKGEDRGRAFF; CDR3 DNA: TGTGCCAGCAGTTTCAAGGGGGAAGACAGGGGGCGAGCTTTCTTT
V gene: TRBV29-1; clone size: few; J gene: TRBJ2-5; D gene: TRBD2; CDR3 protein: CSVDTAMGLVGTQYF; CDR3 DNA: TGCAGCGTTGATACCGCTATGGGACTAGTCGGGACCCAGTACTTC
V gene: TRBV24-1; clone size: -; J gene: TRBJ2-3; D gene: -; CDR3 protein: CATSGPNSVTSTDTQYF; CDR3 DNA: TGTGCCACCAGTGGACCGAATAGCGTCACTAGCACAGATACGCAGTATTTT
V gene: TRBV10-3; clone size: once; J gene: TRBJ2-1; D gene: TRBD2; CDR3 protein: CAIAGSIAGDRSYNEQFF; CDR3 DNA: TGTGCCATCGCCGGTAGTATAGCGGGAGACCGCTCCTACAATGAGCAGTTCTTC
V gene: TRBV27; clone size: -; J gene: TRBJ1-6; D gene: -; CDR3 protein: CASSVRGASPLHF; CDR3 DNA: TGTGCCAGCAGTGTAAGGGGAGCCTCACCCCTCCACTTT
V gene: TRBV6-2/TRBV6-3; clone size: -; J gene: TRBJ1-1; D gene: -; CDR3 protein: CASRKTARGFRVTEAFF; CDR3 DNA: TGTGCCAGCAGAAAAACCGCAAGGGGGTTCCGAGTGACTGAAGCTTTCTTT
V gene: TRBV7-2; clone size: few; J gene: TRBJ2-7; D gene: TRBD2; CDR3 protein: CASKPSGSSYEQYF; CDR3 DNA: TGTGCCAGCAAACCTAGCGGGTCTTCCTACGAGCAGTACTTC
V gene: TRBV6-5; clone size: -; J gene: TRBJ2-7; D gene: TRBD1; CDR3 protein: CASTRDRGAYNEQYF; CDR3 DNA: TGTGCCAGCACCAGGGACAGGGGGGCCTACAATGAGCAGTACTTC
V gene: TRBV20-1; clone size: -; J gene: TRBJ2-1; D gene: -; CDR3 protein: CSPKRGILDEQFF; CDR3 DNA: TGCAGTCCTAAACGAGGGATTCTCGATGAGCAGTTCTTC
V gene: TRBV11-2; clone size: few; J gene: TRBJ2-3; D gene: -; CDR3 protein: CASSLEGGPYTDTQYF; CDR3 DNA: TGTGCCAGCAGCTTAGAAGGCGGTCCGTACACAGATACGCAGTATTTT
V gene: TRBV11-2; clone size: -; J gene: TRBJ1-5; D gene: TRBD1; CDR3 protein: CASSLRTGELDQPQHF; CDR3 DNA: TGTGCCAGCAGCTTGAGGACAGGCGAATTAGATCAGCCCCAGCATTTT